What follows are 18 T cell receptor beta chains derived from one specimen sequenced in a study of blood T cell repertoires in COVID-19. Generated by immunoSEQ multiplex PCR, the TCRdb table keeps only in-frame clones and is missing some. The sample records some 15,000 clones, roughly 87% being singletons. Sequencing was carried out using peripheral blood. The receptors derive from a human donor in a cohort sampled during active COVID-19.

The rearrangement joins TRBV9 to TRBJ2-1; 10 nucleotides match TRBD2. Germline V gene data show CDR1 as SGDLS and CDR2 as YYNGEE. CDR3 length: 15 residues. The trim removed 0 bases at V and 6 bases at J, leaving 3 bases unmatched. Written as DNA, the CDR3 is TGTGCCAGCAGCGTAGAGCCTAGCGGGAGCAATGAGCAGTTCTTC. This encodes CASSVEPSGSNEQFF.

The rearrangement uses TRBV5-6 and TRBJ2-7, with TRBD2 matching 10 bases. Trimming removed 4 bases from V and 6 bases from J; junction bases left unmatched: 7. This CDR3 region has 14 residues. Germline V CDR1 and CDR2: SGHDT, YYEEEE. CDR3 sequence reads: CASSPSGRGSEQYF. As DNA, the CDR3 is TGTGCCAGCAGCCCTAGCGGGAGAGGCTCCGAGCAGTACTTC.

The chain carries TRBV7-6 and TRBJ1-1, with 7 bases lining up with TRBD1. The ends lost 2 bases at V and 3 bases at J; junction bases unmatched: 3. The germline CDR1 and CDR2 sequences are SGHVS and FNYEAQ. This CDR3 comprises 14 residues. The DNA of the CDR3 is TGTGCCAGCAGCTTACAGGGGGTTGACACTGAAGCTTTCTTT. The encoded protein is CASSLQGVDTEAFF. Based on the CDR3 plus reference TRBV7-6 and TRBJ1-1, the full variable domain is GAGVSQSPRYKVTKRGQDVALRCDPISGHVSLYWYRQALGQGPEFLTYFNYEAQQDKSGLPNDRFSAERPEGSISTLTIQRTEQRDSAMYRCASSLQGVDTEAFFGQGTRLTVV.

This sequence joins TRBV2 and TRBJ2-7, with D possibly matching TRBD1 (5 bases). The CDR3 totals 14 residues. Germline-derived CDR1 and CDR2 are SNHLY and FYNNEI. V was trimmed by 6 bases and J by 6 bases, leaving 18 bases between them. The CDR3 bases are TGTGCCAGCAGAAGGTCTCAGGGTGGCATCGAGCAGTACTTC. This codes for CASRRSQGGIEQYF.

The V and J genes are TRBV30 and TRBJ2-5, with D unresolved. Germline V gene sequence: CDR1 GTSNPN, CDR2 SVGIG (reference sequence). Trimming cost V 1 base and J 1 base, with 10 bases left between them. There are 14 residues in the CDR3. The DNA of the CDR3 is TGTGCCTGGAGTGGATCTAACAGCCAAGAGACCCAGTACTTC. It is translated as CAWSGSNSQETQYF.

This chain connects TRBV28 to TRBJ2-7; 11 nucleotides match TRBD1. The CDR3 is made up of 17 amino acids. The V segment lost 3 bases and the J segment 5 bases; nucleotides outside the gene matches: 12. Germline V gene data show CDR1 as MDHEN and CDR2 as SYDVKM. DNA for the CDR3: TGTGCCAGCAGTTTCCTAGTACCGGGACAGGGGGAGAACGAGCAGTACTTC. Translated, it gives CASSFLVPGQGENEQYF.

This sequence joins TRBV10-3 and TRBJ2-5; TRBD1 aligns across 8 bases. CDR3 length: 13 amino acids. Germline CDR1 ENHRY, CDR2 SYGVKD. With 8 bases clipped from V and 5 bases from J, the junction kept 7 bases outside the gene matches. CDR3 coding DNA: TGTGCCATCGGAGGACAGGGTCGGGAGACCCAGTACTTC. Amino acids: CAIGGQGRETQYF.

CDR3 loop: CASSLPAQGEKGYTF. The CDR3, as DNA: TGTGCCAGCTCACTCCCTGCACAGGGGGAGAAGGGCTACACCTTC. The chain has TRBV18 and TRBJ1-2, with TRBD1 matching over 8 bases. V shed 4 bases, J shed 8 bases, and the junction held 12 bases outside the gene matches. The CDR3 runs to 15 residues. CDR1 is KGHSH and CDR2 is LQKENI in the germline V gene.

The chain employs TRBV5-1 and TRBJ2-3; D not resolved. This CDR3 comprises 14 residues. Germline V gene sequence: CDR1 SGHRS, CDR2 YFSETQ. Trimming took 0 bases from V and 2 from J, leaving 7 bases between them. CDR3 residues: CASSLGHNTDTQYF. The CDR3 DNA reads TGCGCCAGCAGCTTGGGCCACAACACAGATACGCAGTATTTT.

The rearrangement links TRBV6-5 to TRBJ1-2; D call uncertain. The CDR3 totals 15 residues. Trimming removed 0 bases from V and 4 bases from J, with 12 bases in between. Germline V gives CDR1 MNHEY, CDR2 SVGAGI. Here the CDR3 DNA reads TGTGCCAGCAGTTACTCCGTAAGGGAGGCCTATGGCTACACCTTC. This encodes CASSYSVREAYGYTF.

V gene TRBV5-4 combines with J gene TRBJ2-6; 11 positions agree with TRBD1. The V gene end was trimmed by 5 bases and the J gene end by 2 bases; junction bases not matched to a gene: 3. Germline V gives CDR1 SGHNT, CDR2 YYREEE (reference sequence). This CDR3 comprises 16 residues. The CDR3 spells CASRGQGVTGANVLTF. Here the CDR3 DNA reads TGTGCCAGCAGGGGACAGGGGGTGACTGGGGCCAACGTCCTGACTTTC.

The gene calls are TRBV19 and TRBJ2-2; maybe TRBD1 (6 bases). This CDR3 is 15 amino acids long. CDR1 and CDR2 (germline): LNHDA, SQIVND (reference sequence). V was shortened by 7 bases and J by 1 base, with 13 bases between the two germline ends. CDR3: CASTDRTLNTGELFF. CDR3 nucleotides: TGTGCCAGTACCGACAGGACATTGAACACCGGGGAGCTGTTTTTT. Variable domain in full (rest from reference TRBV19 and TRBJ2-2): DGGITQSPKYLFRKEGQNVTLSCEQNLNHDAMYWYRQDPGQGLRLIYYSQIVNDFQKGDIAEGYSVSREKKESFPLTVTSAQKNPTAFYLCASTDRTLNTGELFFGEGSRLTVL.

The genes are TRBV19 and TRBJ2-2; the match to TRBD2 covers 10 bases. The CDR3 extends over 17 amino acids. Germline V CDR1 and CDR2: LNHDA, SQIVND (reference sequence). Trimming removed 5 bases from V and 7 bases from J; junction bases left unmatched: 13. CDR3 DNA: TGTGCCAGTAGTCCCCGGGCTAGCGGGAGAGTCTTCGGGGAGCTGTTTTTT. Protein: CASSPRASGRVFGELFF.

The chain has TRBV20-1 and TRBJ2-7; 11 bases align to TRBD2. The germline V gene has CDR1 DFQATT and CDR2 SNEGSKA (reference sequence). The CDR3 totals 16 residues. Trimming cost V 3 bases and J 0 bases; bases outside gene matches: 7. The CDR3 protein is CSASGTSGVSSYEQYF. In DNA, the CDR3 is TGCAGTGCTAGTGGGACTAGCGGAGTCAGCTCCTACGAGCAGTACTTC.

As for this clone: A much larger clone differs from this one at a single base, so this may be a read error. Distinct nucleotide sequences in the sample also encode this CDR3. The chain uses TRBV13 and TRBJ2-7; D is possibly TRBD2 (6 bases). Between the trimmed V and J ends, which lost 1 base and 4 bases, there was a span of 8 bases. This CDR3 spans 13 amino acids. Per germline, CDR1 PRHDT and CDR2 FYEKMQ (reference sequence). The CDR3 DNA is TGTGCCAGCAGCTTAGCGGGAGAGTACGAGCAGTACTTC. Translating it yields CASSLAGEYEQYF.

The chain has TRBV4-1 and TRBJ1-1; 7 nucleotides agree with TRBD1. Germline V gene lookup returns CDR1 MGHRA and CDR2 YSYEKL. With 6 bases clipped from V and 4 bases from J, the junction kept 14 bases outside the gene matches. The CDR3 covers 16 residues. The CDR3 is CASSHTIFRGPTEAFF. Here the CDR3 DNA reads TGCGCCAGCAGTCATACTATATTTAGGGGGCCCACTGAAGCTTTCTTT.

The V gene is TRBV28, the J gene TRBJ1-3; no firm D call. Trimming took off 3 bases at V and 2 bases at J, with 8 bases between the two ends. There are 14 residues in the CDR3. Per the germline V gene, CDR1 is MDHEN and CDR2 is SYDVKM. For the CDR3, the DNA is TGTGCCAGCAGTTTTACCGGGGCTGGAAACACCATATATTTT. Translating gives CASSFTGAGNTIYF.

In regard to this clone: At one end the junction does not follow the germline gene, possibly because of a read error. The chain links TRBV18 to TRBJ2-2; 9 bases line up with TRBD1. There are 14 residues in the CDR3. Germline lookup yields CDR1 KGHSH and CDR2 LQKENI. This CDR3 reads CASTPQGATGELFF. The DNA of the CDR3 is TGTGCCAGCACACCACAGGGGGCAACCGGGGAGCTGTTTTTT.